The rows below give T cell receptor beta chains drawn from one sample of a study of response to subunit inactivated influenza vaccine. A single record per CDR3 protein comes from TCRdb applying MiXCR to the RT-PCR reads. Of some 850,000 distinct CDR3 sequences in the sample, approximately 17% were seen once. This specimen consisted of PBMCs from blood, obtained around 5 days after vaccination. Every receptor here comes from a man aged 50 or older who received an inactivated influenza vaccine. Each CDR3 is given with its conserved first and last residue. The order of the fields is D gene, V gene, clone size, J gene, CDR3 DNA, CDR3 protein. A D gene is named only where the DNA matches it firmly. Only some rows state a clone size, as once, few, many or a class for expanded clones.

d_call: NA
v_call: TRBV5-1
clone_size: NA
j_call: TRBJ2-3
cdr3_nt: TGCGCCAGCAGCTCGGGACCTACCACAGATACGCAGTATTTT
cdr3_aa: CASSSGPTTDTQYF

d_call: NA
v_call: TRBV7-2
clone_size: few
j_call: TRBJ2-1
cdr3_nt: TGTGCCAGCAGCTTAAGCTGGAATGAGCAGTTCTTC
cdr3_aa: CASSLSWNEQFF

d_call: NA
v_call: TRBV7-2
clone_size: NA
j_call: TRBJ1-1
cdr3_nt: TGTGCCAGCAGGCCCGGACCGGGGGACACTGAAGCTTTCTTT
cdr3_aa: CASRPGPGDTEAFF

d_call: TRBD1
v_call: TRBV29-1
clone_size: NA
j_call: TRBJ2-6
cdr3_nt: TGCAGCGCCTTGACAGGGGTAAGCTCTGGGGCCAACGTCCTGACTTTC
cdr3_aa: CSALTGVSSGANVLTF

d_call: NA
v_call: TRBV5-1
clone_size: few
j_call: TRBJ2-3
cdr3_nt: TGCGCCAGCAGCTCGTCGGGACTTCTCCCAGATACGCAGTATTTT
cdr3_aa: CASSSSGLLPDTQYF

d_call: NA
v_call: TRBV20-1
clone_size: NA
j_call: TRBJ2-5
cdr3_nt: TGCAGTGCTAGAGACGAAGGGAGGACGGGAGAGACCCAGTACTTC
cdr3_aa: CSARDEGRTGETQYF

d_call: NA
v_call: TRBV27
clone_size: NA
j_call: TRBJ2-7
cdr3_nt: TGTGCCAGCAGTCTAAACAGGGCTACCTACGAGCAGTACTTC
cdr3_aa: CASSLNRATYEQYF

d_call: NA
v_call: TRBV5-1
clone_size: NA
j_call: TRBJ1-6
cdr3_nt: TGCGCCAGCAGCTTGGTGGACACCGGTTCACCCCTCCACTTT
cdr3_aa: CASSLVDTGSPLHF

d_call: NA
v_call: TRBV29-1
clone_size: few
j_call: TRBJ2-2
cdr3_nt: TGCAGCGCCCGGGCAGGGTACACCGGGGAGCTGTTTTTT
cdr3_aa: CSARAGYTGELFF

d_call: TRBD2
v_call: TRBV2
clone_size: NA
j_call: TRBJ2-1
cdr3_nt: TGTGCCAGCAGTACTCTGGGCTCTAGCGGAAGCTCCTACAATGAGCAGTTCTTC
cdr3_aa: CASSTLGSSGSSYNEQFF

d_call: NA
v_call: TRBV7-2
clone_size: few
j_call: TRBJ2-1
cdr3_nt: TGTGCCAGCAGCTTAATTGTGGTTAGCCCGGAGCAGTTCTTC
cdr3_aa: CASSLIVVSPEQFF

d_call: NA
v_call: TRBV9
clone_size: NA
j_call: TRBJ1-4
cdr3_nt: TGTGCCAGCAGCTCACGGACGGCCACTAATGAAAAACTGTTTTTT
cdr3_aa: CASSSRTATNEKLFF

d_call: NA
v_call: TRBV7-3
clone_size: NA
j_call: TRBJ1-1
cdr3_nt: TGTGCCAGCAGCTTAACGCCGGGGGCTTTTTCCATGAACACTGAAGCTTTCTTT
cdr3_aa: CASSLTPGAFSMNTEAFF

d_call: TRBD1
v_call: TRBV19
clone_size: few
j_call: TRBJ1-2
cdr3_nt: TGTGCCAGTTCTAATCTTCAGGGGGTAAAGCGCACCTTC
cdr3_aa: CASSNLQGVKRTF

d_call: NA
v_call: TRBV20-1
clone_size: NA
j_call: TRBJ2-2
cdr3_nt: TGCAGTGCTAGCACCCAGGTCAGCGGGGAGCTGTTTTTT
cdr3_aa: CSASTQVSGELFF

d_call: NA
v_call: TRBV4-1
clone_size: NA
j_call: TRBJ1-4
cdr3_nt: TGCGCCAGCAGCCAAGAGTGGAGTGCAACTAATGAAAAACTGTTTTTT
cdr3_aa: CASSQEWSATNEKLFF

d_call: TRBD1
v_call: TRBV10-3
clone_size: NA
j_call: TRBJ2-7
cdr3_nt: TGTGCCATCAGTGAGTCGATCAGCAGGGGGCGCGAGCAGTACTTC
cdr3_aa: CAISESISRGREQYF